Sequencing of this T cell receptor (beta chain) was carried out in a study of cytomegalovirus exposure and HLA in healthy donors (TCRdb year 2017). Study-wide context: In an earlier analysis of about 560 of the donors, roughly 300 Gb of sequence data and 90 million to 130 million unique TCR beta sequences from 180 million or so T cells were reported. The genetic ancestry cluster associated with self-reported Caucasian donors included roughly four fifths of the roughly 400 genotyped donors. On average, roughly 240,000 unique TCR beta nucleotide sequences were sequenced per donor among 398 genotyped donors of the cohort, with roughly 20% of those sequences being non-productive. Using immunosequencing, the study profiled T cell repertoires from 640 or so subjects and related those repertoires to cytomegalovirus serostatus. To decide whether each TCR beta V gene segment behaved as functional or pseudogenic, an earlier analysis of some 600 of the donors relied on high-throughput TCR beta sequencing. Genome-wide SNP genotypes for about 55% of the 666 donors were used in a later genetic analysis, which treated that subset as a discovery cohort. An early release covering more than 500 HLA-typed donors comprised about 310 gigabases of sequencing data and around 86 million unique TCR sequences. In a later analysis, previously published TCR beta repertoires from about 670 donors were re-analyzed and high-resolution HLA genotyping was added so that TCR occurrence patterns could be studied. To predict cytomegalovirus infection status, the study brought together high-throughput TCR immunosequencing, statistical association of individual TCRs with disease status, and machine learning. The later analysis used no new phenotypic data to find candidate immune exposures, relying instead on TCR beta sequences and their occurrence across donors. The study aimed to test whether cataloging public T cell receptors could reveal signatures of past pathogen exposure. Donor age, sex, ethnicity and CMV serostatus were compiled alongside the repertoire data. Typing coverage differed by locus: A, B, C, DRB1 and DQB1 were typed in about 620-630 donors, DQA1 in approximately 520, DPA1 in 600 to 610, and DPB1 in 400 to 480. All discovery cohort repertoires had been generated on a single sequencing platform. Besides the first cohort of roughly 640 subjects, a separate validation cohort made up of 120 different subjects was used. Roughly five DR-DQ haplotypes were handled as single units for association and clustering because linkage in the cohort was strong. HLA typing covered class I and class II loci at four-digit resolution.

In total, 666 healthy bone marrow donors made up the cohort. All cohort members were sampled while nominally healthy, although unrecorded immune exposures were likely present. The donor tested CMV seronegative, placing the donor among the 300 to 450 seronegative members of the cohort. Every donor gave a peripheral blood sample, and the peripheral blood mononuclear cells from that sample were used for TCR beta sequencing. The Qiagen DNeasy Blood Extraction Kit was used to extract genomic DNA from the blood cell samples. To note about this clone: What antigen it recognizes has not been identified. No base qualities exist here, and no much larger clone lies one base off it.

To prepare the library, the immunoSEQ multiplex PCR assay was applied. For the multiplex PCR, a mixture combining 60 forward primers for TCR Vbeta segments and 13 reverse primers for TCR Jbeta segments was used. The CDR3 region of rearranged TCR beta genes was amplified from genomic DNA with a multiplex PCR assay. On the Illumina HiSeq System, the amplified TCR beta libraries were sequenced as 87-base-pair reads. The authors' pipeline ran thus. In a later analysis, roughly 80 million unique TCR beta chains were counted across the roughly 610 repertoires, and around 10 million of these chains were shared by at least two donors. Raw reads were error-corrected and collapsed into unique sequences with a nearest-neighbor algorithm that merged closely related sequences to remove PCR and sequencing errors. CDR3 sequences were aligned to IMGT reference sequences to assign V, D and J gene segments. Each retained sequence needed at least a six-nucleotide match to both a V gene segment and a J gene segment. Rearrangements were called productive when the CDR3 lacked stop codons and stayed in frame with V and J; all others were non-productive. Following IMGT convention, CDR3 was defined as the stretch from the second conserved V-encoded cysteine up to the conserved J-encoded phenylalanine. The earlier analysis of 587 of the donors excluded any sequence lacking an unambiguous match to a single V gene segment. In an earlier analysis of several hundred of the donors, V segments were called functional above 56.7% productive rearrangements and were called segregating when the between-donor standard deviation exceeded 5%. A statistical classification framework was built for diagnosing cytomegalovirus status from the catalog of TCR beta chain sequences. In a later analysis, V and J genes were assigned by comparing TCR nucleotide sequences against IMGT/GENE-DB human TR gene sequences. A later analysis assigned CDR3 sequences and most-parsimonious VDJ recombination scenarios with the TCRdist pipeline. In a later analysis, each TCR beta chain was defined by its CDR3 amino acid sequence together with its V-gene family, and reads lacking a unique V-gene family were excluded. As a way to deal with suspected cross-contamination and a sequencing artifact, a later analysis dropped 500 to 700 nucleotide sequences that were highly shared and had low generation probability. In a later analysis, a clonal expansion index was calculated for each public chain from normalized within-repertoire ranks of inferred template counts. A later analysis computed generation probabilities with a VDJ recombination model fitted to out-of-frame rearrangements, and checked the results against IGoR. In a later analysis, hypergeometric tests were used to score TCR-TCR, TCR-HLA and TCR-CMV co-occurrence, with a repertoire-size bias correction applied to TCR pairs. False discovery rates were estimated in a later analysis by permuting HLA or CMV assignments 20 times. A later analysis grouped co-occurring TCRs with DBSCAN, adding TCRdist sequence similarity when clustering within HLA-allele-positive subsets. For co-occurrence clustering, repertoires with fewer than 30,000 or more than 120,000 public chains were excluded, along with several repertoires with anomalous nucleotide sharing. TCRdb's version of the immuneACCESS table is confined to in-frame rearrangements and falls short of the full clone set. An unresolved V gene accounts for under half of the shortfall where checked; the remainder is of unknown origin. V and J calls and clone size are as listed in that table; D and trimming were resolved from the DNA. The sample contains some 180,000 clones, about 81% of them found a single time. The ten largest make up about 1.5% of the sample.

V lost 5 bases and J lost 3 bases; the stretch between them is 10 bases long. The CDR3 numbers 14 residues from cysteine through phenylalanine. Only the CDR3 DNA is retained, 42 bases long and in frame from the first base. For CDR1 and CDR2, the germline V gene (reference sequence) lists LNHDA and SQIVND. The research as a whole found: In vitro tests confirmed that a few of the cytomegalovirus-associated TCR beta chains recognize cytomegalovirus antigens. According to a later genetic analysis, donors in an Asian-associated ancestry cluster had fewer N-insertions in productive TCRs than the approximately 700-donor mean. Roughly uniform sequencing depth across donors was assumed in presence/absence analyses, although this assumption may not hold. Some IMGT-functional V segments, including TRBV6-2 and TRBV6-3, could not be distinguished by the 87-base-pair reads and were therefore excluded. A further reported finding was that TCR beta sequences accurately predicted the HLA-A and HLA-B alleles for most subjects in the first cohort. The only immune exposure information available for the cohort was CMV serostatus. According to the authors, the approach could potentially be generalized to other disease states and immunological phenotypes. This cohort had only TCR beta chains sequenced, and the lack of alpha or paired-chain data limited which features could be detected. In a later analysis, 16,951 TCR beta sequences were associated with specific HLA alleles at a false discovery rate of 0.05. Linkage disequilibrium might explain the correlated functional status among segregating V segments, but an unknown experimental factor could not be ruled out. A later analysis found that TCR association rates varied across HLA loci, with DRB1 alleles showing the most associated TCRs and HLA-C alleles the fewest. In an earlier analysis of 587 of the donors, most TCR beta V segments were observed in productive rearrangements about 90% or about 30% of the time, broadly matching IMGT annotations. According to a later analysis, parvovirus B19, influenza, CMV and Epstein-Barr virus appeared linked to several top co-occurrence clusters. A later analysis found that most CMV-associated TCR beta chains appeared HLA-restricted, with HLA associations seemingly driven largely by CMV exposure. The study gave a list of about 170 TCR beta chains associated with cytomegalovirus. Roughly 15 rarely observed V segments, including chromosome 9 orphons, were excluded from the earlier analysis of about 600 of the donors because counts were too low. Most TCR sequences were seen in very few donors, while some public TCRs were found in many individuals. A cluster of highly shared sequence variants was judged likely to be a technical artifact of the sequencing pipeline. In both the original and validation cohorts, the classifier was reported to diagnose cytomegalovirus status with high specificity and sensitivity. A later genetic analysis associated a missense DCLRE1C variant with V-gene and J-gene trimming of TCR beta chains, and an independent cohort replicated the association. In a later analysis, HLA-associated TCR beta chains were found to be more clonally expanded and to have lower generation probabilities than equally common non-associated chains. Because some donors lacked HLA typing at each locus, the association tests relied only on the typed subset. Strong co-occurrence of HLA alleles, especially DR and DQ, made assigning TCR associations to individual alleles difficult.

The sequencing sample was made of PBMCs. The sequence is built from TRBV19 and TRBJ2-2; a tentative D match to TRBD1 spans 5 bases. This clonotype originated in a man aged 40-55 years in good health and CMV-seronegative. CDR3 region: CASSDPGYTGELFF. The nucleotides read TGTGCCAGTAGTGACCCAGGGTACACCGGGGAGCTGTTTTTT.